This is a list of T cell receptor beta chains from one sample in a study of spatial heterogeneity in lung cancer. TCRdb fed the 5' RACE reads into MiXCR, producing one record per CDR3 protein. The table has approximately 56,000 distinct CDR3 sequences, roughly 7% seen once. Sample: PBMCs, taken at follow-up. The receptor set was obtained from a female donor with early-stage non-small cell lung cancer. Both conserved end residues are part of each CDR3. A D gene is named only where the DNA matches it firmly. Expanded clones are given a class, and other clones once, few, many or no size at all.

j_call v_call clone_size d_call cdr3_nt cdr3_aa
TRBJ1-1 TRBV6-5 few TRBD1 TGTGCCAGCAGTTACAACAGGGGAGGGAACACTGAAGCTTTCTTT CASSYNRGGNTEAFF
TRBJ1-2 TRBV6-5 few TRBD1 TGTGCCAGCAGTCCGACAGGGGAGCTCAACTATGGCTACACCTTC CASSPTGELNYGYTF
TRBJ2-7 TRBV7-2 few . TGTGCCAGCAGCTTAAGCGCGTTCAGCTCCTACGAGCAGTACTTC CASSLSAFSSYEQYF
TRBJ2-1 TRBV28 few TRBD2 TGTGCCAGCAGTCCAGGACTAGGTTCCAGAAATGAGCAGTTCTTC CASSPGLGSRNEQFF
TRBJ1-2 TRBV10-3 few . TGTGCCATCAGACGGGACCGACAAGCTATTAACTATGGCTACACCTTC CAIRRDRQAINYGYTF
TRBJ2-3 TRBV24-1 . TRBD1 TGTGCCACCAGTGAAGGACAGGGATTCACAGATACGCAGTATTTT CATSEGQGFTDTQYF
TRBJ1-3 TRBV7-2 . . TGTGCCAGCAGCTTATATTTCAGTGAGGGCAACACCATATATTTT CASSLYFSEGNTIYF
TRBJ2-1 TRBV7-2 many TRBD2 TGTGCCAGCAAGATACTAGCGGGGGAATACAATGAGCAGTTCTTC CASKILAGEYNEQFF
TRBJ2-5 TRBV7-8 many TRBD2 TGTGCCAGCAGCTTAGACCCCTCCTATAGCGGGGGGGCCGCGACCCAGTACTTC CASSLDPSYSGGAATQYF
TRBJ2-1 TRBV4-1 few TRBD2 TGCGCCAGCAGCCAAGCACCACGAGGCGGGGGATCTTACAATGAGCAGTTCTTC CASSQAPRGGGSYNEQFF
TRBJ2-5 TRBV7-3 . . TGTGCCAGCAGCACCGTCGGGGGGCTGGGGACCCAGTACTTC CASSTVGGLGTQYF
TRBJ1-2 TRBV19 few . TGTGCCAGTAGCGAGGTTAACTATGGCTACACCTTC CASSEVNYGYTF
TRBJ2-1 TRBV7-2 many TRBD2 TGTGCCAGCATCCCTCGCGGGGGGATCTCTCGTGATGAGCAGTTCTTC CASIPRGGISRDEQFF
TRBJ1-1 TRBV20-1 few . TGCAGTGCTAGGGCAGGGGCCCCTGAAGCTTTCTTT CSARAGAPEAFF
TRBJ1-1 TRBV12-3/TRBV12-4 many . TGTGCCAGCAGTAGAGGACAGAGCACTGAAGCTTTCTTT CASSRGQSTEAFF
TRBJ2-3 TRBV20-1 few TRBD2 TGCAGTGCTCCAGTGCCAGCGGGGGGGAAAGATACGCAGTATTTT CSAPVPAGGKDTQYF
TRBJ1-2 TRBV20-1 many . TGCAGTGCTAGAGATCGCAGCTATGGCTACACCTTC CSARDRSYGYTF
TRBJ2-5 TRBV9 many TRBD2 TGTGCCAGCAGCAATCAGCGGGGGGGCCGTGAGACCCAGTACTTC CASSNQRGGRETQYF
TRBJ2-5 TRBV24-1 many . TGTGCCACCTCCGAGGCAGTGGGTCCTCAAGAGACCCAGTACTTC CATSEAVGPQETQYF
TRBJ1-6 TRBV12-3/TRBV12-4 few . TGTGCCAGCAGTTTAAACGAGGTTAATTCACCCCTCCACTTT CASSLNEVNSPLHF
TRBJ2-5 TRBV7-2 . . TGTGCCAGCAGCTTAGGCGGCGTACTCCAAGAGACCCAGTACTTC CASSLGGVLQETQYF
TRBJ2-1 TRBV20-1 many TRBD2 TGCAGTGCTAGATCTCCGGGCGGGGGGGCCCTCAATGAGCAGTTCTTC CSARSPGGGALNEQFF
TRBJ1-1 TRBV20-1 few . TGCAGTGCCTCAGGACCGCTGAACACTGAAGCTTTCTTT CSASGPLNTEAFF
TRBJ2-1 TRBV7-9 many . TGTGCCAGCAGCTTACATCGATTGGACACGTTCTTC CASSLHRLDTFF
TRBJ2-3 TRBV5-1 . TRBD2 TGCGCCAGCAGCTCCCGGACTAGCGGGGCAGATACGCAGTATTTT CASSSRTSGADTQYF
TRBJ1-2 TRBV20-1 . TRBD1 TGCAGTGCTAGAGGTCTGCCTGGGACAGCCTATGGCTACACCTTC CSARGLPGTAYGYTF
TRBJ1-5 TRBV12-3/TRBV12-4 . TRBD1 TGTGCCAGCAGTTTTCAGGGGGCCGTTCAGCCCCAGCATTTT CASSFQGAVQPQHF
TRBJ2-7 TRBV18 . TRBD1 TGTGCCAGCTCACTTGTCGCGACAGGGTCGAAAGCTTCCTACGAGCAGTACTTC CASSLVATGSKASYEQYF
TRBJ2-7 TRBV20-1 few . TGCAGTGCTAGTGGAAGACCCTACGAGCAGTACTTC CSASGRPYEQYF
TRBJ1-5 TRBV6-6 many . TGTGCCAGCAGTTCTGCTAGCAATCAGCCCCAGCATTTT CASSSASNQPQHF
TRBJ1-2 TRBV7-6 many . TGTGCCAGCAGCGCCGCTTCGCGGGCTGGCTACACCTTC CASSAASRAGYTF
TRBJ2-7 TRBV20-1 . . TGCAGTGCTGTAGGCCGGGGCCTTATTCAGGGCGAGCAGTACTTC CSAVGRGLIQGEQYF
TRBJ2-1 TRBV7-3 many TRBD1 TGTGCCAGCAGCCTACGGGGGACAGGCTCCTACAATGAGCAGTTCTTC CASSLRGTGSYNEQFF